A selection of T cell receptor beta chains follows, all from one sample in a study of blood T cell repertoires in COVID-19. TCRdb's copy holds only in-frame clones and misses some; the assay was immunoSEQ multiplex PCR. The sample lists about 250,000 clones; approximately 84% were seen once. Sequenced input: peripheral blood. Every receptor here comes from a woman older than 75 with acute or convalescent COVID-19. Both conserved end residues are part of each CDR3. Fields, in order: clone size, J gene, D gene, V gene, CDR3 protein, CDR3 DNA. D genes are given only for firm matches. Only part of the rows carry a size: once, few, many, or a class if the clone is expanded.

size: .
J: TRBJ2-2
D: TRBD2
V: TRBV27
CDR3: CASSPGDSGSPGELFF
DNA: TGTGCCAGCAGTCCCGGGGATAGCGGGAGTCCCGGGGAGCTGTTTTTT

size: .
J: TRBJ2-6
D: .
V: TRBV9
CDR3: CASSVGPEQALSGANVLTF
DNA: TGTGCCAGCAGCGTAGGTCCAGAACAGGCGCTATCTGGGGCCAACGTCCTGACTTTC

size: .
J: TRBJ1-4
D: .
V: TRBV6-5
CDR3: CASSPRTDEDEKLFF
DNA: TGTGCCAGCAGTCCTAGGACAGATGAAGATGAAAAACTGTTTTTT

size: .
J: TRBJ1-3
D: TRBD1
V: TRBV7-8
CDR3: CASSLALGTGVNTIYF
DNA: TGTGCCAGCAGCTTAGCGCTAGGGACAGGGGTAAACACCATATATTTT

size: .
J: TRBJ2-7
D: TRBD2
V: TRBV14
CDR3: CASSLLGLAGTYEQYF
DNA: TGTGCCAGCAGCCTACTCGGACTAGCGGGGACCTACGAGCAGTACTTC

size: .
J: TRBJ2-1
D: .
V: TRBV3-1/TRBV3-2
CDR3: CASSPSPTSPLEQFF
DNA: TGTGCCAGCAGCCCGTCACCGACTTCCCCGCTCGAGCAGTTCTTC

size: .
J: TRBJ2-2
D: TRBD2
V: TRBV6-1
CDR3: CASSELRGVSGELFF
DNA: TGTGCCAGCAGTGAGCTTCGGGGGGTGAGCGGGGAGCTGTTTTTT

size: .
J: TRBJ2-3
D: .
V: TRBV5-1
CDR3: CASSLGGSHLTDTQYF
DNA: TGCGCCAGCAGCTTAGGAGGGTCACACTTAACAGATACGCAGTATTTT

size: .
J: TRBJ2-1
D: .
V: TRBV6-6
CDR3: CASSYSSGSYNEQFF
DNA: TGTGCCAGCAGTTATAGCAGCGGCTCCTACAATGAGCAGTTCTTC

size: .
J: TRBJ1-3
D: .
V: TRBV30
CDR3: CAWSARGSGNTIYF
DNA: TGTGCCTGGAGTGCCAGGGGCTCTGGAAACACCATATATTTT

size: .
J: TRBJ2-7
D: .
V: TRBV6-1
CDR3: CASSEAWDNYEQYF
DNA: TGTGCCAGCAGTGAAGCGTGGGACAACTACGAGCAGTACTTC

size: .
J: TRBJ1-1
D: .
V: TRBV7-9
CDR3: CASSSAGVGAFF
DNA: TGTGCCAGCAGCTCCGCGGGGGTTGGGGCTTTCTTT

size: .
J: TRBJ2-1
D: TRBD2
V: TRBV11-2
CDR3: CASSLLSAGDDEQFF
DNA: TGTGCCAGCAGCCTGCTCTCTGCGGGAGACGATGAGCAGTTCTTC

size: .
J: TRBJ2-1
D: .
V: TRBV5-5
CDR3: CASSLTANNEQFF
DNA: TGTGCCAGCAGCTTGACAGCCAACAATGAGCAGTTCTTC

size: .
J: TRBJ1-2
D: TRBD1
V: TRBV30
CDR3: CAWDSGTGTFGYTF
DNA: TGTGCCTGGGATTCCGGGACAGGGACTTTTGGCTACACCTTC

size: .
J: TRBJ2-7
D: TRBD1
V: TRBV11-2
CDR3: CASSLLPGQVVSYEQYF
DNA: TGTGCCAGCAGCTTATTACCGGGACAGGTCGTTTCCTACGAGCAGTACTTC

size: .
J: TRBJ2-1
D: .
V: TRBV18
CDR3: CASSPRSGSTNNEQFF
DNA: TGTGCCAGCTCACCACGATCGGGGTCCACTAACAATGAGCAGTTCTTC

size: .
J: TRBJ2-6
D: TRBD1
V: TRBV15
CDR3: CATSGGQGLSGANVLTF
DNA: TGTGCCACCAGCGGGGGACAGGGGCTCTCTGGGGCCAACGTCCTGACTTTC

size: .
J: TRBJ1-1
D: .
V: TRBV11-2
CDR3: CASSWTVLNTEAFF
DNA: TGTGCCAGCAGCTGGACAGTTTTGAACACTGAAGCTTTCTTT

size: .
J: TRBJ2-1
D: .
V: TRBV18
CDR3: CASTRLRGSQDNEQFF
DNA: TGTGCCAGCACCCGCTTACGGGGGAGTCAAGACAATGAGCAGTTCTTC

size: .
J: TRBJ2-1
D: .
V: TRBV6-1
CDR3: CASSDRAKGNEQFF
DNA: TGTGCCAGCAGTGACAGGGCGAAAGGGAATGAGCAGTTCTTC

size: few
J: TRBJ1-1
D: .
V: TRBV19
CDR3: CASNPGPGDTEAFF
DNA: TGTGCCAGTAACCCTGGGCCGGGGGACACTGAAGCTTTCTTT

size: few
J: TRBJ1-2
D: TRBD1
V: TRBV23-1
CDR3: CASSQSAERTGEDYGYTF
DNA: TGCGCCAGCAGTCAATCAGCCGAAAGGACAGGGGAGGACTATGGCTACACCTTC

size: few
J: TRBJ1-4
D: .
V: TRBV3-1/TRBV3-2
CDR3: CASSQLRLAGRDEKLFF
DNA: TGTGCCAGCAGCCAACTCAGGCTAGCAGGGAGGGATGAAAAACTGTTTTTT

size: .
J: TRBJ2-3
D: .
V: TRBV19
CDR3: CASSIRGGGTDTQYF
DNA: TGTGCCAGTAGTATTAGAGGGGGGGGCACAGATACGCAGTATTTT

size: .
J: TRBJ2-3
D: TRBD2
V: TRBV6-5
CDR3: CASRLAGGVDTQYF
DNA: TGTGCCAGCAGACTAGCGGGGGGTGTAGATACGCAGTATTTT

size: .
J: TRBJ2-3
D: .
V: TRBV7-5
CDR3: CARSPRLAGGPDTQYF
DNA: TGTGCCAGAAGCCCGCGCTTAGCGGGGGGGCCGGACACGCAGTATTTT

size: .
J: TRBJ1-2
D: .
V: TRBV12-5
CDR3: CASGLLRGFDYGYTF
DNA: TGTGCTAGTGGTCTTCTCAGGGGCTTCGACTATGGCTACACCTTC

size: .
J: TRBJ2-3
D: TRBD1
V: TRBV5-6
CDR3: CASSTTGVGTDTQYF
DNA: TGTGCCAGCAGCACGACAGGGGTTGGCACAGATACGCAGTATTTT

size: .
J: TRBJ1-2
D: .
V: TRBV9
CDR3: CASSEDRAPYGYTF
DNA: TGTGCCAGCAGCGAGGACAGAGCGCCTTATGGCTACACCTTC

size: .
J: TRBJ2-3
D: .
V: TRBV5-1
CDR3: CASSLLPFGSTDTQYF
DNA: TGCGCCAGCAGCTTACTCCCCTTTGGTTCCACAGATACGCAGTATTTT

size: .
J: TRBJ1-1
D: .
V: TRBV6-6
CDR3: CASSLGQNTEAFF
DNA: TGTGCCAGCAGTCTCGGACAGAACACTGAAGCTTTCTTT

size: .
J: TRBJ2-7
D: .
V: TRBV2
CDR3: CASSDLQWPAGQYF
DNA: TGTGCCAGCAGCGACCTGCAGTGGCCAGCGGGGCAGTACTTC

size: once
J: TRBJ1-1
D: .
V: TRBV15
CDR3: CATSRVRGNTEAFF
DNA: TGTGCCACCAGCAGAGTGAGAGGGAACACTGAAGCTTTCTTT

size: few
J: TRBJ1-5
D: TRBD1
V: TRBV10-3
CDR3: CATGQGNQPQHF
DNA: TGTGCCACGGGACAGGGCAATCAGCCCCAGCATTTT

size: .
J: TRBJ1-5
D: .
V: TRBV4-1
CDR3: CASSQSRDLQPQHF
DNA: TGCGCCAGCAGCCAAAGCCGGGATCTTCAGCCCCAGCATTTT

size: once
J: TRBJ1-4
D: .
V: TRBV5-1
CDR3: CASSLGGFGANEKLFF
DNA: TGCGCCAGCAGCTTGGGAGGGTTTGGGGCTAATGAAAAACTGTTTTTT

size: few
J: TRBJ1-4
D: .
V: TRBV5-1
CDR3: CASSLAADSKDEKLFF
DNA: TGCGCCAGCAGCTTGGCGGCAGACTCTAAGGATGAAAAACTGTTTTTT

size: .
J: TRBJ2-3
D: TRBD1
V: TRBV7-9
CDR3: CASSVGTVDTDTQYF
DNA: TGTGCCAGCAGCGTCGGGACAGTTGACACAGATACGCAGTATTTT

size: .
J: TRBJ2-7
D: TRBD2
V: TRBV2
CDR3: CASSELAGGLDEQYF
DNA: TGTGCCAGCAGTGAACTAGCGGGGGGGCTAGACGAGCAGTACTTC

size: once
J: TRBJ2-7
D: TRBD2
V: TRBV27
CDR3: CASSQHGRDLFGEQYF
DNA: TGTGCCAGCAGCCAACATGGGAGGGATCTTTTCGGCGAGCAGTACTTC

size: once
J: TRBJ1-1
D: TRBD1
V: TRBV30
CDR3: CAWSRQGEAFF
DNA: TGTGCCTGGTCACGACAGGGAGAAGCTTTCTTT

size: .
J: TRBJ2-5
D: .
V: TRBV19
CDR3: CASSLQAGRETQYF
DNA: TGTGCCAGTAGTTTACAGGCCGGGCGGGAGACCCAGTACTTC

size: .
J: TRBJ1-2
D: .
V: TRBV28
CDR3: CASSLQGAKLYTF
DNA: TGTGCCAGCAGTTTACAAGGGGCTAAACTCTACACCTTC

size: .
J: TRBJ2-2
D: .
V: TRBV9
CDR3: CASSVPGTGELFF
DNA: TGTGCCAGCAGCGTACCAGGCACCGGGGAGCTGTTTTTT

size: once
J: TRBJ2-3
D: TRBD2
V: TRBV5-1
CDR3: CASSLVGTSPDTQYF
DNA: TGCGCCAGCAGCTTGGTTGGGACTAGCCCAGATACGCAGTATTTT

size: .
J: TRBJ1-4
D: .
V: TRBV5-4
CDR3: CASSLSTGVEKLFF
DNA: TGTGCCAGCAGCTTGTCGACCGGAGTTGAAAAACTGTTTTTT

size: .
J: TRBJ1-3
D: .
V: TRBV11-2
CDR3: CASSLGQTRSGNTIYF
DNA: TGTGCCAGCAGCTTAGGACAGACCCGCTCTGGAAACACCATATATTTT

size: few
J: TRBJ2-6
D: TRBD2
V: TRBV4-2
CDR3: CASSRRASGGNPGANVLTF
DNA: TGTGCCAGCAGCCGGAGGGCTAGCGGGGGGAATCCAGGGGCCAACGTCCTGACTTTC

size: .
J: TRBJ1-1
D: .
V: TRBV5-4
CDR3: CASTSGGLGEAFF
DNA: TGTGCCAGCACCTCCGGGGGGCTCGGTGAAGCTTTCTTT

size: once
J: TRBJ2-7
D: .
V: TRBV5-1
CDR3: CASSLEYSYEQYF
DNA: TGCGCCAGCAGCTTGGAATACTCCTACGAGCAGTACTTC

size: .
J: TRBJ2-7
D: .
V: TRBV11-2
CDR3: CASSSAPRGDYEQYF
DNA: TGTGCCAGCAGCTCGGCCCCCCGAGGTGACTACGAGCAGTACTTC

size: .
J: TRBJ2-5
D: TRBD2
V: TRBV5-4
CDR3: CASSFLTSGQETQYF
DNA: TGTGCCAGCAGCTTCCTGACTAGCGGCCAAGAGACCCAGTACTTC

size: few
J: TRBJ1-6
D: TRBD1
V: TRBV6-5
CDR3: CASRDRVLNSPLHF
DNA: TGTGCCAGCAGGGACAGGGTTCTTAATTCACCCCTCCACTTT